The entry that follows covers one TCR beta chain sequence. Antigen unknown. Here immunoSEQ multiplex PCR was the method, and the copy in TCRdb shows in-frame clones only, minus some. The sample yields 350,000 to 450,000 clones, around nine tenths seen once. The source of the sample is a study of Ad26.COV2.S vaccination and SARS-CoV-2 variants. Findings and caveats of the study: People given the vaccine had a wider spike-specific TCR breadth than placebo recipients did. Those who received vaccine or placebo ended up with similar non-spike TCR breadth.

As for treatment: around 19 received Ad26.COV2.S at low or high dose, single or two shots; 5 received placebo; per-sample allocation not given. Sampling happened 63 days after the first vaccine or placebo injection. Aged 18-55 years, donor was enrolled in Boston in the early 2020s. Ad26.COV2.S expressed prefusion-stabilized spike from the original Wuhan strain. Germline CDR1 MNHEY, CDR2 SVGAGI. The CDR3 has 15 residues. V dropped 4 bases and J dropped 5 bases, with 17 bases sitting between them. The gene calls are TRBV6-5 and TRBJ2-5; D assignment may be TRBD1 or TRBD2 (5 bases each). This clonotype originated in a person between 18 and 59 years old who received the Ad26.COV2.S COVID-19 vaccine or a placebo. Sequenced material: peripheral blood, taken in a trial of Ad26.COV2.S vaccine versus placebo. The CDR3 loop is CASSSLTGTGETQYF. DNA of the CDR3: TGTGCCAGCAGTTCCCTCACCGGGACCGGGGAGACCCAGTACTTC.